These T cell receptor beta chains were read from a single sample in a study. TCRdb ran MiXCR on the 5' RACE reads and lists one entry per CDR3 protein. Of about 62,000 distinct CDR3 sequences listed, roughly 30% are singletons. The specimen sequenced was tumor-infiltrating naive CD4+ T cells sorted from the breast tumor. The source is a female donor with breast cancer. Each CDR3 is given with its conserved first and last residue. A D gene is named only where the DNA matches it firmly. Clone size is not always given. Where it is, it says once, few, many or a class for expanded clones.

TRBJ1-2,many,.,TRBV5-1,TGCGCCAGCAGCTTGGAAGTGGGGAGTTATGGCTACACCTTC,CASSLEVGSYGYTF
TRBJ2-7,.,.,TRBV7-2,TGTGCCAGCAGCTTAGGAAGTCAGGGAGTTCGAGAGCAGTACTTC,CASSLGSQGVREQYF
TRBJ2-2,few,TRBD2,TRBV12-3/TRBV12-4,TGTGCCAGCAGTTTGGGGGGGGACACCGGGGAGCTGTTTTTT,CASSLGGDTGELFF
TRBJ1-3,.,.,TRBV4-2,TGTGCCAGCAGCCAAGACATGAGATCTGGAAACACCATATATTTT,CASSQDMRSGNTIYF
TRBJ2-2,.,TRBD2,TRBV9,TGTGCCAGCAGCGTAGGTAGCGGGAGGGCTGACACCGGGGAGCTGTTTTTT,CASSVGSGRADTGELFF
TRBJ2-1,.,.,TRBV29-1,TGCAGCGTTGCCCCTAGCAGACTTTACAATGAGCAGTTCTTC,CSVAPSRLYNEQFF
TRBJ2-2,.,.,TRBV5-1,TGCGCCAGCAGCAGGAACACCGGGGAGCTGTTTTTT,CASSRNTGELFF
TRBJ1-5,.,.,TRBV20-1,TGCAGTGCTACCATTCCACAGGATAGCAATCAGCCCCAGCATTTT,CSATIPQDSNQPQHF
TRBJ2-7,few,TRBD1,TRBV5-1,TGCGCCAGCAGCTTGGAACCGGGACAGGGATTGTACGAGCAGTACTTC,CASSLEPGQGLYEQYF
TRBJ1-1,.,TRBD1,TRBV20-1,TGCAGTGCTCTACAGGGGTTAACGAACACTGAAGCTTTCTTT,CSALQGLTNTEAFF
TRBJ1-4,few,.,TRBV5-1,TGCGCCAGCAGCTTGAGCACTAATGAAAAACTGTTTTTT,CASSLSTNEKLFF
TRBJ2-5,once,.,TRBV2,TGTGCCAGCAGAAAGGGACTGAGCGTACGGACCCAGTACTTC,CASRKGLSVRTQYF
TRBJ2-5,few,TRBD2,TRBV4-2,TGTGCCAGCAGCCAAGCCGGCACAGCGGGAGGGTACCAAGAGACCCAGTACTTC,CASSQAGTAGGYQETQYF
TRBJ1-2,.,.,TRBV29-1,TGCAGCGTTGAGTTGGATGGCTACACCTTC,CSVELDGYTF
TRBJ2-1,.,TRBD1,TRBV6-1,TGTGCCAGCAGTGAAGGGACAGGGTCTGTTACCCGGTTCTTC,CASSEGTGSVTRFF
TRBJ2-1,medium-sized,.,TRBV5-1,TGCGCCAGCAGCACGGACACGAGCTCCTACAATGAGCAGTTCTTC,CASSTDTSSYNEQFF
TRBJ2-2,.,.,TRBV7-3,TGTGCCAGCAGCCAAACAGGGTCCGGGGAGCTGTTTTTT,CASSQTGSGELFF
TRBJ1-5,few,TRBD1,TRBV28,TGTGCCAGCAGTTTATTGACAGGGAACAATCAGCCCCAGCATTTT,CASSLLTGNNQPQHF
TRBJ2-7,many,.,TRBV6-2/TRBV6-3,TGTGCCAGCAGCACCGCCTACGAGCAGTACTTC,CASSTAYEQYF
TRBJ1-5,.,.,TRBV2,TGTGCCAGCATTGAGATTTTAGGAGGGCACCAGCATTTT,CASIEILGGHQHF
TRBJ1-5,few,.,TRBV6-2/TRBV6-3,TGTGCCAGCAGTCGACCACGATTGACGGCAAATCAGCCCCAGCATTTT,CASSRPRLTANQPQHF
TRBJ2-3,.,TRBD2,TRBV4-3,TGCGCCAGCAGCCAAGGGAGCGGGAGTCTGAGAACAGATACGCAGTATTTT,CASSQGSGSLRTDTQYF
TRBJ2-3,.,TRBD2,TRBV7-3,TGTGCCAGCAGCTTAGGAGGGACTACCGCAGATACGCAGTATTTT,CASSLGGTTADTQYF
TRBJ2-5,.,.,TRBV10-3,TGTGCCATCAGTGAAGGAGGGAAGGAGACCCAGTACTTC,CAISEGGKETQYF
TRBJ2-3,few,TRBD1,TRBV10-3,TGTGCCATCAGTAGACAGGGAACAGATACGCAGTATTTT,CAISRQGTDTQYF
TRBJ2-2,few,TRBD2,TRBV27,TGTGCCAGCAGTCCATCCCCCCTAGCGGGAGGATACACCGGGGAGCTGTTTTTT,CASSPSPLAGGYTGELFF
TRBJ1-2,.,TRBD1,TRBV3-1,TGTGCCAGCAGTCCTAGACAGGGCGGTAATTTAATTTATGGCTACGCCTTC,CASSPRQGGNLIYGYAF
TRBJ2-3,.,TRBD2,TRBV29-1,TGCAGCGCTACCTTAGCGGGAGGGGCCACAGATACGCAGTATTTT,CSATLAGGATDTQYF
TRBJ2-7,few,.,TRBV20-1,TGCAGTGCTTACGGGGATTGGGGGAACGAGCAGTACTTC,CSAYGDWGNEQYF
TRBJ1-1,few,.,TRBV7-2,TGTGCCAGCAGCTCCGGGACGTTGAACACTGAAGCTTTCTTT,CASSSGTLNTEAFF
TRBJ1-5,many,.,TRBV20-1,TGCAGTGCCAAGGATAGCAATCAGCCCCAGCATTTT,CSAKDSNQPQHF